This T cell receptor (beta chain) was identified in a study of blood T cell repertoires in COVID-19. Generated by immunoSEQ multiplex PCR, the TCRdb table keeps only in-frame clones and is missing some. There are 150,000 to 180,000 clones in the sample; approximately 83% occur only once, and around 10% lies in the top ten. Germline CDR1 and CDR2: SGHDT and YYEEEE. With 2 bases clipped from V and 7 bases from J, the junction kept 6 bases outside the gene matches. The CDR3 is 14 residues long. This TCR derives from a woman aged 55-70 years with COVID-19, enrolled during active disease. V and J are TRBV5-6 and TRBJ1-2; TRBD1 matches at 9 bases. The material sequenced was peripheral blood. The chain's CDR3 is CASSFPGTGLGYTF. In DNA form, the CDR3 reads TGTGCCAGCAGCTTTCCCGGGACAGGGCTTGGCTACACCTTC.